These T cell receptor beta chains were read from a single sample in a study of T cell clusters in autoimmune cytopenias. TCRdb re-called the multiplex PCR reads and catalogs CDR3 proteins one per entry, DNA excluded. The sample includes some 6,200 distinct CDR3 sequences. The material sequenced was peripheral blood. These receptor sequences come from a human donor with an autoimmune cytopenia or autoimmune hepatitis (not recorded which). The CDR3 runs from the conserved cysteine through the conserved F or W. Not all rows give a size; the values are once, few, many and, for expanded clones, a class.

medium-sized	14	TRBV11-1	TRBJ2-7	CASSPLGRGYEQYF
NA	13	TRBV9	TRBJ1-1	CASSAASSGGAFF
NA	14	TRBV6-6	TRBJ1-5	CASRGTGDNQPQHF
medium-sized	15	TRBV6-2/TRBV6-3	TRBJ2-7	CASSYPFHPPYEQYF
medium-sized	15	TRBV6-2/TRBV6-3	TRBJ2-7	CASSKSGLATYEQYF
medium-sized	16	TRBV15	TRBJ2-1	CATSPRRGSTSNEQFF
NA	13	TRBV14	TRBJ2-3	CASSQDYTDTQYF
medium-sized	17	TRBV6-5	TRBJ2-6	CASKAQGLHSGANVLTF
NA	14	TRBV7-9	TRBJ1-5	CASSLSQGHQPQHF
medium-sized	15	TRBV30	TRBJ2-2	CAWRTSPGSAGELFF
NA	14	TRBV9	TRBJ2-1	CASSPLGGANEQFF
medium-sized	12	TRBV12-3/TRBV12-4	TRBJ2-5	CASRRTVETQYF
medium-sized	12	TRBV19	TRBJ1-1	CASSISNTEAFF
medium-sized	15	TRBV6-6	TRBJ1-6	CASSYESSYNSPLHF
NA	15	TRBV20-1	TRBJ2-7	CSAQVPDKPGYEQYF
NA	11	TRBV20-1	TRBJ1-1	CSATVRTEAFF
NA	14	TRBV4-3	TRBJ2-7	CASSQVAVSYEQYF